The 21 T cell receptor beta chains given below trace back to one sample, sequenced in a study of T cell repertoires in aging, cancer and after chemotherapy (dated by TCRdb to about 2019). TCR beta rearrangements were amplified from genomic DNA extracted from peripheral blood rather than from sorted cells or RNA. The instrument was an Illumina MiSeq. Rearranged TRB sequences spanning V, D and J segments were amplified by multiplex touch-down PCR using a mixed TRB-A/B primer pool. TCRdb redid the processing of the public reads, applying fastp at Q25 and MiXCR, and retained in-frame beta chains. A single entry per CDR3 protein holds the most common genes and DNA from its merged rows. Here the sample has fewer than 12,000 distinct CDR3 sequences; 32% occur a single time. The ten largest clones take up 3.2% of the sample. Sequencing was performed on blood. These receptors were obtained from a human donor in good health.

The chain combines TRBV10-3 with TRBJ2-1; D remains ambiguous. This CDR3 has 14 amino acids. Trimming removed 4 bases at V and 5 bases at J, with 12 bases between. Germline values: CDR1 ENHRY, CDR2 SYGVKD. CDR3 nucleotides: TGTGCCATCAGTGGGTACAAAGGTAACAATGAGCAGTTCTTC. Its translation: CAISGYKGNNEQFF.

The J gene is TRBJ2-2, the V gene TRBV6-2 or TRBV6-3; no clear D gene. In germline, CDR1 is MNHEY, CDR2 SVGEGT. The germline V and J ends were trimmed by 0 bases and 3 bases, with 5 bases remaining between them. The CDR3 contains 14 residues. The CDR3 sequence: CASSYSPDTGELFF. CDR3 nucleotides: TGTGCCAGCAGTTACTCGCCGGACACCGGGGAGCTGTTTTTT.

This clonotype was observed a handful of times. V usage is TRBV11-1 and J usage is TRBJ2-1, with 10 bases aligning to TRBD2. Germline V gives CDR1 SGHAT, CDR2 FQDESV (reference sequence). The CDR3 totals 17 residues. V lost 5 bases to trimming and J lost 3 bases; unmatched junction nucleotides: 10. The CDR3 DNA reads as TGTGCCAGCAGCCACTGGACTAGCGGACAAGGCTACAATGAGCAGTTCTTC. Translation: CASSHWTSGQGYNEQFF.

This clonotype was detected a few times. This chain joins TRBV18 and TRBJ1-1, with TRBD1 matching over 7 bases. CDR3 length equals 12 residues. CDR1 and CDR2 (germline): KGHSH, LQKENI. V was clipped by 3 bases and J by 7 bases; unmatched bases: 2. In DNA, the CDR3 is TGTGCCAGCTCACCCCGACAGGGTGAAGCTTTCTTT. Translated, it gives CASSPRQGEAFF.

The rearrangement joins TRBV5-6 to TRBJ2-1; TRBD1 is a possible D gene (5 bases). The CDR3 consists of 16 residues. With 4 bases removed from V and 0 bases from J, the gap between germline ends came to 14 bases. Germline V lookup: CDR1 SGHDT, CDR2 YYEEEE. The CDR3 loop reads CASSREKGYSYNEQFF. CDR3 nucleotide sequence: TGTGCCAGCAGCCGCGAGAAGGGGTACTCCTACAATGAGCAGTTCTTC.

The chain is built from TRBV12-3 or TRBV12-4 and TRBJ1-1, with no clear D. The CDR3 totals 12 residues. V dropped 6 bases and J dropped 8 bases, with 13 bases sitting between them. For the CDR3, the DNA is TGTGCCAGCAGCCGAAGGGTTTCGGAAGCTTTCTTT. Its translation is CASSRRVSEAFF.

The rearrangement links TRBV5-4 to TRBJ2-5; D may be TRBD2 (7 bases). Looked up from germline, CDR1 is SGHNT and CDR2 is YYREEE (reference sequence). The CDR3 is made up of 17 amino acids. With 2 bases removed from V and 5 bases from J, the gap between germline ends came to 22 bases. The CDR3 protein is CASSLGGVFVGGETQYF. The CDR3 region has the DNA TGTGCCAGCAGCTTAGGGGGGGTGTTTGTGGGGGGTGAGACCCAGTACTTC. The whole variable domain, remainder taken from reference TRBV5-4 and TRBJ2-5, is ETGVTQSPTHLIKTRGQQVTLRCSSQSGHNTVSWYQQALGQGPQFIFQYYREEENGRGNFPPRFSGLQFPNYSSELNVNALELDDSALYLCASSLGGVFVGGETQYFGPGTRLLVL.

This chain joins TRBV12-3 or TRBV12-4 and TRBJ1-2; TRBD1 agrees at 9 bases. The CDR3 totals 14 residues. J lost 8 bases, V lost 4 bases, and 8 bases had no gene match. The CDR3 reads CASSSRDRAGGYTF. The CDR3 nucleotides are TGTGCCAGCAGTTCGAGGGACAGGGCGGGGGGCTACACCTTC.

This clonotype has a handful of counts. The chain combines TRBV5-5 with TRBJ2-7; D is possibly TRBD2 (5 bases). V was clipped by 4 bases and J by 9 bases, with 23 bases between them. The CDR3 extends over 15 amino acids. Germline assignment: CDR1 SGHKS and CDR2 YYEKEE (reference sequence). The CDR3 coding sequence is TGTGCCAGCAGCCCGGACCCTGCGGGTCTTCTTGGGCAGTACTTC. The encoded protein is CASSPDPAGLLGQYF.

This chain connects TRBV7-9 to TRBJ1-5; D not certain. V dropped 2 bases and J dropped 2 bases, with 16 bases sitting between them. CDR3 length: 17 amino acids. Germline V gene data show CDR1 as SEHNR and CDR2 as FQNEAQ (reference sequence). CDR3: CASSLFVDSLGNQPQHF. The CDR3, as DNA: TGTGCCAGCAGCTTATTTGTGGACTCTTTGGGCAATCAGCCCCAGCATTTT.

This clonotype was seen a handful of times. The chain couples TRBV6-6 to TRBJ1-5; no clear D. Between the trimmed V and J ends, which lost 5 bases and 6 bases, there was a span of 20 bases. The CDR3 contains 16 residues. Germline V gene data show CDR1 as MNHNY and CDR2 as SVGAGI (reference sequence). The CDR3 coding sequence is TGTGCCAGCAGTCAAGGGCGGACGGCCGTTAGTCAGCCCCAGCATTTT. It is translated as CASSQGRTAVSQPQHF.

There are a few counts of this clonotype. V and J are TRBV6-4 and TRBJ2-3, with TRBD2 matching over 8 bases. V dropped 6 bases and J dropped 5; count of bases not matched to a gene: 10. The CDR3 consists of 15 residues. CDR1 is MRHNA and CDR2 is SNTAGT in the germline V gene. The CDR3 DNA reads TGTGCCAGCAGCCCCGCGGATAGCGGGATAGATACGCAGTATTTT. This codes for CASSPADSGIDTQYF.

This clonotype was counted between two and nine times. The chain joins TRBV6-6 to TRBJ1-1; 7 nucleotides agree with TRBD1. Germline V lookup: CDR1 MNHNY, CDR2 SVGAGI (reference sequence). The trim removed 6 bases at V and 3 bases at J, leaving 13 bases unmatched. CDR3 length: 16 residues. The CDR3 DNA sequence: TGTGCCAGCAGCCCTCGGACAGGCGTTGGGTACACTGAAGCTTTCTTT. As protein: CASSPRTGVGYTEAFF.

The CDR3 nucleotides read TGTGCCTGGAGTTTGGTGTTAGGCGAAAAACTGTTTTTT. Protein product: CAWSLVLGEKLFF. V usage is TRBV30 and J usage is TRBJ1-4; D not certain. With 2 bases removed from V and 8 bases from J, the gap between germline ends came to 12 bases. The CDR3 covers 13 residues. The V gene's germline CDR1 is GTSNPN and CDR2 SVGIG (reference sequence).

This clonotype occurred a few times. J is TRBJ2-5 and V is TRBV6-4; tentatively, D is TRBD2 (6 bases). This CDR3 comprises 14 residues. Per germline, CDR1 MRHNA and CDR2 SNTAGT. The germline V and J ends were trimmed by 5 bases and 7 bases, with 17 bases remaining between them. The CDR3 spells CASSLGPGRGTQYF. CDR3 in DNA: TGTGCCAGCAGTTTGGGCCCCGGGAGAGGGACCCAGTACTTC.

The chain is built from TRBV28 and TRBJ2-3; D unclear. CDR1 is MDHEN and CDR2 is SYDVKM in the germline V gene. CDR3 length: 14 amino acids. V lost 3 bases and J 1 base, leaving 8 bases between the germline ends. DNA for the CDR3: TGTGCCAGCAGTTTTCCCAGCGGCACAGATACGCAGTATTTT. Residues: CASSFPSGTDTQYF.

J is TRBJ1-2 and V is TRBV6-5, with D perhaps matching TRBD1 (5 bases). Germline values: CDR1 MNHEY, CDR2 SVGAGI. This CDR3 has 13 residues. The CDR3 is CGTRGGNNYGYTF. The CDR3 region has the DNA TGTGGGACCCGGGGGGGTAATAACTATGGCTACACCTTC.

Only a few counts were recorded for this clonotype. The V call is TRBV6-5, the J call TRBJ1-6, with 8 bases fitting TRBD1. The CDR3 is 16 residues long. Germline assignment: CDR1 MNHEY and CDR2 SVGAGI. The junction had 14 bases not matched to a gene; V was cut back by 8 bases and J by 8 bases. The CDR3 spells CASWSGGGTGDSPLHF. Here the CDR3 DNA reads TGTGCCAGCTGGTCAGGTGGGGGGACAGGAGATTCACCCCTCCACTTT.

The J gene is TRBJ1-5, the V gene TRBV6-9; 10 bases map to TRBD1. From germline, CDR1 is MNHGY and CDR2 SVAAGI. V trimming: 5 bases; J trimming: 4 bases; junction bases outside the gene matches: 5. This CDR3 is 15 amino acids long. For the CDR3, the DNA is TGTGCCAGCAGTCGACAGGGGGCGCGGAATCAGCCCCAGCATTTT. The encoded protein is CASSRQGARNQPQHF.

This clonotype has only one observation. The chain is built from TRBV29-1 and TRBJ1-2, with TRBD1 matching 7 bases. Germline V gene data show CDR1 as SQVTM and CDR2 as ANQGSEA. The J segment lost 5 bases and the V segment lost 7 bases, leaving 7 bases of the junction unmatched. This CDR3 spans 12 amino acids. The CDR3 spells CSGGQLSYGYTF. The CDR3 DNA reads as TGCAGCGGGGGACAGCTCTCGTATGGCTACACCTTC.

This chain connects TRBV10-3 to TRBJ1-4; TRBD1 matches at 7 bases. Germline assignment: CDR1 ENHRY and CDR2 SYGVKD. This CDR3 spans 14 amino acids. V dropped 6 bases and J dropped 8; count of bases not matched to a gene: 9. CDR3 sequence (DNA): TGTGCCATCAGGAGAGCAGGGGGTAACGAAAAACTGTTTTTT. It specifies CAIRRAGGNEKLFF.